This TCR beta chain stems from a study of T cell changes during pregnancy in multiple sclerosis. This clone showed up just once. Germline V gives CDR1 SGDLS, CDR2 YYNGEE. The ends were cut back, 3 bases at V and 7 bases at J, with 13 bases in the middle. The CDR3 has 13 residues. Sequencing was performed with immunoSEQ multiplex PCR; in TCRdb, only in-frame clones are kept and a portion is missing. The repertoire holds almost 20,000 clones, with 80% to 90% as singletons. This chain links TRBV9 with TRBJ1-2; unclear D gene. The origin of this receptor is a female donor in good health, enrolled as a control in a pregnancy study. The sequences come from CD8+ T cells from peripheral blood mononuclear cells, collected after pregnancy. CDR3: CASSASPEAGYTF. The CDR3 region has the DNA TGTGCCAGCAGCGCCTCTCCCGAGGCTGGCTACACCTTC.